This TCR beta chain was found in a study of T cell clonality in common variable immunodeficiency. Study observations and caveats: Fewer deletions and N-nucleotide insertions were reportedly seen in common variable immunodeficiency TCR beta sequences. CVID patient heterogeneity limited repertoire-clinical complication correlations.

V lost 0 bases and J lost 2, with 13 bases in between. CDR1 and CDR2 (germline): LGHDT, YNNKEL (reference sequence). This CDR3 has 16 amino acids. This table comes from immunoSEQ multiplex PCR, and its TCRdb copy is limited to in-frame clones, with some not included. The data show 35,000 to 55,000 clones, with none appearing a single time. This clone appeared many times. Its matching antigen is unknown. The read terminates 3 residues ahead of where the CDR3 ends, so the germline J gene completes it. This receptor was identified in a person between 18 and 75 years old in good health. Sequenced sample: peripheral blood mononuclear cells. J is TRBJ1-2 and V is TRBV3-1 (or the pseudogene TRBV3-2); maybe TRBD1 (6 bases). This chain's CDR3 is CASSQDLNRANYGYTF. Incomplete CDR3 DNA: TGTGCCAGCAGCCAAGATTTAAACAGGGCGAACTATGGC.